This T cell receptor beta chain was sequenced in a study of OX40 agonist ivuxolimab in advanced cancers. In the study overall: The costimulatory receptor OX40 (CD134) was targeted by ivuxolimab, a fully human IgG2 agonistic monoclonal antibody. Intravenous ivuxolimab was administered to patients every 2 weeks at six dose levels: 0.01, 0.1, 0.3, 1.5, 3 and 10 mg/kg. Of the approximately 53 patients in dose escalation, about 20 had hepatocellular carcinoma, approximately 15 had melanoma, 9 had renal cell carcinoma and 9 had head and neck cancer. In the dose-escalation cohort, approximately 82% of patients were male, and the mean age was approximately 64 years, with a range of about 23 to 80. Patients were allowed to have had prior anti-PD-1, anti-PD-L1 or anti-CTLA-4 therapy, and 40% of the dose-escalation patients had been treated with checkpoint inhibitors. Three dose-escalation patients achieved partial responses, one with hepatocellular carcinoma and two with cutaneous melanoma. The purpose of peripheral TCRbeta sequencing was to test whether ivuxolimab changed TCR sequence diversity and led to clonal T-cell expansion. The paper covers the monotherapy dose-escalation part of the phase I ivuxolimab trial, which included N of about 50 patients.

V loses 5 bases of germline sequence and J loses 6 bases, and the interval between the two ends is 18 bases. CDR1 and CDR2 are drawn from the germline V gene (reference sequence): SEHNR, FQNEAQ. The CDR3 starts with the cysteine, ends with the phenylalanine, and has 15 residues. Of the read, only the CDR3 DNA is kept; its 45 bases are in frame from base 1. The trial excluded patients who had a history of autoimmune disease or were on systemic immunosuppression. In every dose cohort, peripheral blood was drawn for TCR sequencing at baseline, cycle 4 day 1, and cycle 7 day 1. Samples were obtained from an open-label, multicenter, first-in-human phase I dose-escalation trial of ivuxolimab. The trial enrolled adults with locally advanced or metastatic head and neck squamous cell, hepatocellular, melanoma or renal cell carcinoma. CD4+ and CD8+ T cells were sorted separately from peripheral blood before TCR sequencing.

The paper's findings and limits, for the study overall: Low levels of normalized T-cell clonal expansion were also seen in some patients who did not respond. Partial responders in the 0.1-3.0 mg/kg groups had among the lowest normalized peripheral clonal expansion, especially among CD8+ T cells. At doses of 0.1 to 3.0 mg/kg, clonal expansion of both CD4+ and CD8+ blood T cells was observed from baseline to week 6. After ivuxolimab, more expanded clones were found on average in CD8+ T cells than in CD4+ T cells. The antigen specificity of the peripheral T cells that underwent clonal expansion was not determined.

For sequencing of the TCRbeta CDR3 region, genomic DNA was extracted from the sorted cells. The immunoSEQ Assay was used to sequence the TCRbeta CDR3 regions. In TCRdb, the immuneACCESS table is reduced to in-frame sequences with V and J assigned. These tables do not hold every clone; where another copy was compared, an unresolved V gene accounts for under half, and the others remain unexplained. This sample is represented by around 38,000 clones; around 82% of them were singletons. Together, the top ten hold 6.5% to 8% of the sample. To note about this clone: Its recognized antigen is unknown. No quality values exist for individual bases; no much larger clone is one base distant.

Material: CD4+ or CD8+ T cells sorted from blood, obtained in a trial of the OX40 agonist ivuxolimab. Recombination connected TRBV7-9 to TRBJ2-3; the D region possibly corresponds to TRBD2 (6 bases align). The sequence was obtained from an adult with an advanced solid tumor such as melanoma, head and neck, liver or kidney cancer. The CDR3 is CASSHAGLIGDTQYF. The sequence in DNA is TGTGCCAGCAGCCACGCGGGACTCATTGGGGATACGCAGTATTTT.